One sample yielded the 18 T cell receptor beta chains listed below, sequenced in a study of vaccination effects on CD4 cells after COVID-19. Repertoires were generated with immunoSEQ multiplex PCR, while TCRdb's copy carries only in-frame clones and drops some. The table has roughly 56,000 clones, around 78% seen once; the top ten hold 0.95% to 1.5%. These receptors' targets are unknown. Expansion of antigen-specific CD4+ T cells with viral peptide pools was carried out by the ViraFEST assay before sequencing. Culture lasted around eleven days before CD4+ T cell isolation. Two-dose vaccination with either BNT162b2 or mRNA-1273 was given to the participants. Sequenced here: CD4+ T cells from PBMCs cultured with HCoV-229E spike peptides, sampled after COVID-19 vaccination. These receptors all stem from a human donor who received a COVID-19 vaccine.

The V gene is TRBV28, the J gene TRBJ1-1; D is ambiguous. The germline gives CDR1 MDHEN, CDR2 SYDVKM. This CDR3 region has 14 residues. Trimming removed 3 bases from V and 0 bases from J, with 8 bases in between. For the CDR3, the DNA is TGTGCCAGCAGTTTGGTCATGCTGAACACTGAAGCTTTCTTT. Translating it yields CASSLVMLNTEAFF.

The V call is TRBV7-2, the J call TRBJ2-3, with 10 bases lining up with TRBD1. The V segment lost 4 bases and the J segment 2 bases; nucleotides outside the gene matches: 6. From germline, CDR1 is SGHTA and CDR2 FQGNSA. The CDR3 contains 16 residues. Here the CDR3 DNA reads TGTGCCAGCAGCTCCACCGGGACAGGGGTCACAGATACGCAGTATTTT. Its protein product is CASSSTGTGVTDTQYF.

The rearrangement joins TRBV6-4 to TRBJ2-6; 8 bases match TRBD1. Unmatched junction bases numbered 9, after V lost 2 bases and J lost 0 bases. The germline V gene has CDR1 MRHNA and CDR2 SNTAGT. The CDR3 loop spans 19 amino acids. This CDR3 is CASSDTSTGARSGANVLTF. CDR3 bases: TGTGCCAGCAGTGACACATCGACAGGGGCTCGCTCTGGGGCCAACGTCCTGACTTTC.

The J gene is TRBJ1-6, the V gene TRBV7-3; 7 nucleotides line up with TRBD1. The CDR3 extends over 15 amino acids. The ends lost 1 base at V and 7 bases at J; junction bases unmatched: 4. The germline V gene encodes CDR1 SGHTA and CDR2 FQGTGA. This CDR3 reads CASSLSPRGNSPLHF. For the CDR3, the DNA is TGTGCCAGCAGCTTAAGTCCCAGGGGGAATTCACCCCTCCACTTT.

The J gene is TRBJ1-4, the V gene TRBV2, with D perhaps TRBD1 (5 bases). Germline-derived CDR1 and CDR2 are SNHLY and FYNNEI. Trimming took off 3 bases at V and 4 bases at J, with 6 bases between the two ends. CDR3 length: 13 residues. The CDR3: CASSDRVNEKLFF. The CDR3 DNA follows: TGTGCCAGCAGTGACAGGGTTAATGAAAAACTGTTTTTT. Supplemented by reference TRBV2 and TRBJ1-4, the full variable domain reads EPEVTQTPSHQVTQMGQEVILRCVPISNHLYFYWYRQILGQKVEFLVSFYNNEISEKSEIFDDQFSVERPDGSNFTLKIRSTKLEDSAMYFCASSDRVNEKLFFGSGTQLSVL.

The rearrangement uses TRBV5-1 and TRBJ2-2; 9 bases agree with TRBD2. The germline V gene has CDR1 SGHRS and CDR2 YFSETQ. V was clipped by 4 bases and J by 5 bases; unmatched bases: 9. The CDR3 length is 16 residues. The CDR3 DNA is TGCGCCAGCAGCCCGGCGCGGGGGGGCCGGACCGGGGAGCTGTTTTTT. Protein sequence: CASSPARGGRTGELFF.

V and J are TRBV25-1 and TRBJ2-3; D remains ambiguous. Per germline, CDR1 MGHDK and CDR2 SYGVNS. CDR3 length equals 12 residues. Trimming removed 11 bases from V and 3 bases from J, with 12 bases in between. Here the CDR3 DNA reads TGTGCCGCCGGACCCCCGACAGATACGCAGTATTTT. Its translation is CAAGPPTDTQYF.

This clone was seen a single time. V gene TRBV5-1 combines with J gene TRBJ2-1; 7 nucleotides match TRBD1. V gave up 0 bases and J gave up 8 bases; unmatched junction bases: 5. CDR1 and CDR2 from the germline V gene are SGHRS and YFSETQ. This CDR3 has 14 amino acids. The DNA for the CDR3 is TGCGCCAGCAGCTTGGATGACAGGGTGGATGAGCAGTTCTTC. It yields the protein CASSLDDRVDEQFF. Full variable domain (outside the CDR3, taken from reference TRBV5-1 and TRBJ2-1): KAGVTQTPRYLIKTRGQQVTLSCSPISGHRSVSWYQQTPGQGLQFLFEYFSETQRNKGNFPGRFSGRQFSNSRSEMNVSTLELGDSALYLCASSLDDRVDEQFFGPGTRLTVL.

This chain connects TRBV5-4 to TRBJ2-4; the D is unclear. V was cut by 4 bases and J by 0 bases, with 11 bases left in between. The V gene's germline CDR1 is SGHNT and CDR2 YYREEE (reference sequence). The CDR3 covers 15 residues. The CDR3 protein is CASSGIKLAKNIQYF. As DNA, the CDR3 is TGTGCCAGCAGCGGGATAAAACTAGCCAAAAACATTCAGTACTTC.

The genes are TRBV6-2 or TRBV6-3 and TRBJ2-3; either TRBD1 or TRBD2 may supply D (5 bases each). The CDR3 has 15 residues. Per the germline V gene, CDR1 is MNHEY and CDR2 is SVGEGT. V lost 2 bases, J lost 3 bases, and 12 bases lay in between. Here the CDR3 reads CASSYEGLATDTQYF. The CDR3 DNA sequence: TGTGCCAGCAGTTACGAGGGGCTGGCGACAGATACGCAGTATTTT.

The J gene is TRBJ2-5, the V gene TRBV4-2, with 8 bases aligning to TRBD2. Germline V gene data show CDR1 as LGHNA and CDR2 as YNFKEQ. V shed 1 base, J shed 6 bases, and the junction held 7 bases outside the gene matches. CDR3 length: 15 amino acids. Written as DNA, the CDR3 is TGTGCCAGCAGCCAAGGGGGAACGGGGGGGCAGACCCAGTACTTC. This translates into CASSQGGTGGQTQYF.

This chain uses TRBV5-6 with TRBJ1-4, with D unresolved. V was clipped by 5 bases and J by 7 bases, with 15 bases between them. The CDR3 consists of 14 residues. CDR1 SGHDT and CDR2 YYEEEE come from the germline V gene. The CDR3 DNA reads TGTGCCAGCAGTATGGAGCAGTCTGGTGAAAAACTGTTTTTT. Translating it yields CASSMEQSGEKLFF.

The chain links TRBV3-1 (or the pseudogene TRBV3-2) to TRBJ1-2; D remains unclear. This CDR3 is 15 amino acids long. Trimming pared 4 bases from V and 4 bases from J, leaving 16 bases between. Germline V CDR1 and CDR2: LGHDT, YNNKEL (reference sequence). CDR3 in amino acids: CASSRSMDDIYGYTF. CDR3 sequence (DNA): TGTGCCAGCAGCCGGTCCATGGATGACATCTATGGCTACACCTTC.

The gene calls are TRBV6-5 and TRBJ1-2, with D unclear. CDR1 and CDR2 from the germline V gene are MNHEY and SVGAGI. The CDR3 extends over 13 amino acids. The ends were cut back, 0 bases at V and 4 bases at J, with 6 bases in the middle. The CDR3 loop reads CASSYSRSYGYTF. In DNA, the CDR3 is TGTGCCAGCAGTTACTCGAGGAGCTATGGCTACACCTTC.

The chain joins TRBV5-1 to TRBJ2-2; 8 positions match TRBD1. CDR1 is SGHRS and CDR2 is YFSETQ in the germline V gene. The junction had 7 bases not matched to a gene; V was cut back by 4 bases and J by 5 bases. CDR3 length: 15 amino acids. CDR3 protein: CASSMGQVGTGELFF. The CDR3 DNA reads TGCGCCAGCAGCATGGGACAGGTGGGAACCGGGGAGCTGTTTTTT. Filled out from reference TRBV5-1 and TRBJ2-2, the complete variable domain reads KAGVTQTPRYLIKTRGQQVTLSCSPISGHRSVSWYQQTPGQGLQFLFEYFSETQRNKGNFPGRFSGRQFSNSRSEMNVSTLELGDSALYLCASSMGQVGTGELFFGEGSRLTVL.

The chain carries TRBV24-1 and TRBJ2-2; possible D gene TRBD1, 5 bases. This CDR3 has 13 residues. Germline V lookup: CDR1 KGHDR, CDR2 SFDVKD. Trimming pared 11 bases from V and 2 bases from J, leaving 11 bases between. In DNA form, the CDR3 reads TGTGCCATCGCGACAGTAAACACCGGGGAGCTGTTTTTT. It encodes CAIATVNTGELFF.

This chain links TRBV2 with TRBJ2-7, with a weak D call TRBD2 (5 bases). Germline CDR1 and CDR2: SNHLY and FYNNEI. V was clipped by 5 bases and J by 3 bases, with 8 bases between them. The CDR3 length is 12 residues. The DNA of the CDR3 is TGTGCCAGCAGTTTGGGAGTCTACGAGCAGTACGTC. It yields the protein CASSLGVYEQYV.

This clone was detected only a few times. V is TRBV7-9 and J is TRBJ1-4; TRBD1 agrees at 11 bases. V shed 3 bases, J shed 5 bases, and the junction held 2 bases outside the gene matches. There are 15 residues in the CDR3. CDR1 and CDR2 from the germline V gene are SEHNR and FQNEAQ (reference sequence). CDR3 coding DNA: TGTGCCAGCAGCTTCGGGACAGGGGGGAATGAAAAACTGTTTTTT. This codes for CASSFGTGGNEKLFF.